The source of this TCR beta chain is a study of blood T cell repertoires in COVID-19. This CDR3 region has 13 residues. Germline V gene lookup returns CDR1 SQVTM and CDR2 ANQGSEA. Trimming shortened V by 7 bases and J by 6 bases, and 18 bases separated the two germline ends. Sequencing used immunoSEQ multiplex PCR; TCRdb keeps in-frame clones, though not all of them. This sample has fewer than 500,000 clones, with 86% found just once. The V and J genes are TRBV29-1 and TRBJ1-2, with TRBD1 as a possible D gene (6 bases). The specimen sequenced was peripheral blood. The receptor was isolated from a woman between 25 and 40 years old with active or convalescent COVID-19. The CDR3 sequence: CSAKQGSSDGYTF. In DNA form, the CDR3 reads TGCAGCGCAAAACAGGGCTCGTCGGATGGCTACACCTTC. Full variable domain (missing parts from reference TRBV29-1 and TRBJ1-2): SAVISQKPSRDICQRGTSLTIQCQVDSQVTMMFWYRQQPGQSLTLIATANQGSEATYESGFVIDKFPISRPNLTFSTLTVSNMSPEDSSIYLCSAKQGSSDGYTFGSGTRLTVV.